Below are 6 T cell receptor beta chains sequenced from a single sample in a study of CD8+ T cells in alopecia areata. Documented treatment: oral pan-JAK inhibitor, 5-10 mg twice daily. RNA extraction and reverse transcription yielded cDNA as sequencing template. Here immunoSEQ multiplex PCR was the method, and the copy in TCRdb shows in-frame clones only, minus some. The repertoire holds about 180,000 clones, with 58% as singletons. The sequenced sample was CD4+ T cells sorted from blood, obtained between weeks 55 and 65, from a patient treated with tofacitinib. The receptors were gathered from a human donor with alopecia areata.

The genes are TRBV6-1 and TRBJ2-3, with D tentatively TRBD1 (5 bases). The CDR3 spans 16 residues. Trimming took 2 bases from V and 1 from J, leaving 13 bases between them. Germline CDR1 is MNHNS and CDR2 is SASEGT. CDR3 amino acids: CASSERHGRGTDTQYF. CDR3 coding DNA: TGTGCCAGCAGTGAAAGGCACGGCAGGGGCACAGATACGCAGTATTTT.

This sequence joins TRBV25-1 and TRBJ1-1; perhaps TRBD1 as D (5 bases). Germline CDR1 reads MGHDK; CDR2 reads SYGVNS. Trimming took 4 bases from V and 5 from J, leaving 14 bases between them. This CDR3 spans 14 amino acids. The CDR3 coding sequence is TGTGCCAGCAGTGCGGGGGTATGGGAGACTGAAGCTTTCTTT. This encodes CASSAGVWETEAFF.

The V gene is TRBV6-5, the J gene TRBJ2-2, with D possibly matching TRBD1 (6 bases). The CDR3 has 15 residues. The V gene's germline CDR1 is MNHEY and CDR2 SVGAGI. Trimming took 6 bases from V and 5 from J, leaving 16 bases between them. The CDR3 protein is CASRDRQAGTGELFF. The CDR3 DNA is TGTGCCAGCAGGGACAGACAAGCAGGTACCGGGGAGCTGTTTTTT.

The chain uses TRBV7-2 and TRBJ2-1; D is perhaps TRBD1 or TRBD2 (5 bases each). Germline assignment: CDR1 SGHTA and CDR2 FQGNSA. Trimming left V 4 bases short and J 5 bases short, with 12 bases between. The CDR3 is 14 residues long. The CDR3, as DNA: TGTGCCAGCAGCTCGCCCCGGGGCAACAATGAGCAGTTCTTC. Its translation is CASSSPRGNNEQFF.

CDR3 region: CAWSVWDRGHGTEAFF. CDR3 DNA sequence: TGTGCCTGGAGTGTGTGGGACAGGGGGCATGGGACTGAAGCTTTCTTT. The V call is TRBV30, the J call TRBJ1-1, with TRBD1 matching over 12 bases. V shed 0 bases and J 5 bases; nucleotides not matched to a gene: 7. CDR1 is GTSNPN, CDR2 SVGIG, per germline (reference sequence). The CDR3 consists of 16 residues.

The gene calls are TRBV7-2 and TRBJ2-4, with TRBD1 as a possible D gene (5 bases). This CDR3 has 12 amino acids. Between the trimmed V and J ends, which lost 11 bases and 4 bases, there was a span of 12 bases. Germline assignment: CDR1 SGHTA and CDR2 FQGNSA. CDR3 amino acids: CAGAPIKNIQYF. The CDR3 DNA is TGTGCCGGGGCGCCGATAAAAAACATTCAGTACTTC.